These 22 T cell receptor beta chains were sequenced from one sample in a study of T cell responses to AZD1222 COVID-19 vaccine. Generated by immunoSEQ multiplex PCR, the TCRdb table keeps only in-frame clones and is missing some. Of over 130,000 clones in the sample, about 93% were seen once. Source: peripheral blood, taken on day 0 of AZD1222 vaccination. The receptors stem from an adult in good health.

The rearrangement joins TRBV6-5 to TRBJ1-5; unclear D gene. Trimming removed 6 bases from V and 2 bases from J, with 11 bases in between. The CDR3 extends over 14 amino acids. Germline assignment: CDR1 MNHEY and CDR2 SVGAGI. In DNA form, the CDR3 reads TGTGCCAGCAGCCAACTGAGGGGCAATCAGCCCCAGCATTTT. Its protein is CASSQLRGNQPQHF.

This rearrangement joins TRBV5-6 to TRBJ1-3; the D is unclear. There are 14 residues in the CDR3. Germline V gene lookup returns CDR1 SGHDT and CDR2 YYEEEE. Trimming removed 3 bases from V and 0 bases from J, with 7 bases in between. The CDR3 nucleotides are TGTGCCAGCAGCTACCGACACTCTGGAAACACCATATATTTT. Its translation is CASSYRHSGNTIYF.

The V gene is TRBV5-4, the J gene TRBJ1-4, with a weak D call TRBD1 (6 bases). The CDR3 runs 15 residues. CDR1 and CDR2 (germline): SGHNT, YYREEE (reference sequence). V lost 4 bases, J lost 8 bases, and 18 bases lay in between. In nucleotides, the CDR3 is TGTGCCAGCAGCCCGAATACAGGGCGCGGAGAAAAACTGTTTTTT. Translation: CASSPNTGRGEKLFF.

The CDR3 coding sequence is TGTGCCACCAGCGGTGGGGGGCTGGGGACTGAAGCTTTCTTT. Its translation is CATSGGGLGTEAFF. The rearrangement uses TRBV15 and TRBJ1-1; a weak D match, TRBD1 (6 bases). V was clipped by 5 bases and J by 5 bases, with 15 bases between them. CDR1 LNHNV and CDR2 YYDKDF come from the germline V gene (reference sequence). CDR3 length equals 14 residues.

The gene calls are TRBV10-3 and TRBJ2-2; 13 nucleotides align to TRBD2. V lost 4 bases and J lost 2; bases outside the gene matches: 7. The CDR3 runs to 18 residues. Germline CDR1 and CDR2: ENHRY and SYGVKD. CDR3 DNA: TGTGCCATCAGTGGATTAGGACTAGCGGGAGACAACACCGGGGAGCTGTTTTTT. It codes for CAISGLGLAGDNTGELFF.

The chain recombines TRBV5-8 with TRBJ2-3; D call uncertain. This CDR3 is built from 14 residues. Deletions cut 0 bases from V and 0 bases from J, with 5 bases between. Germline assignment: CDR1 SGHTS and CDR2 YDEGEE. CDR3 in amino acids: CASSLVGSTDTQYF. The CDR3 DNA is TGTGCCAGCAGCTTGGTAGGAAGCACAGATACGCAGTATTTT.

The V and J genes are TRBV5-4 and TRBJ2-7, with D perhaps matching TRBD2 (6 bases). CDR1 is SGHNT, CDR2 YYREEE, per germline (reference sequence). Between the trimmed V and J ends, which lost 2 bases and 4 bases, there was a span of 16 bases. The CDR3 spans 15 residues. For the CDR3, the DNA is TGTGCCAGCAGCTTTGTTAGGCCAGGGAGGTACGAGCAGTACGTC. It is translated as CASSFVRPGRYEQYV.

The chain has TRBV13 and TRBJ1-4; D gene uncertain. The CDR3 runs to 16 residues. Germline V CDR1 and CDR2: PRHDT, FYEKMQ (reference sequence). V gave up 5 bases and J gave up 8 bases, with 21 bases separating them. The CDR3 protein is CASSARRESRGEKLFF. In DNA, the CDR3 is TGTGCCAGCAGCGCCCGAAGGGAGAGTCGAGGGGAAAAACTGTTTTTT.

The genes are TRBV5-4 and TRBJ2-1, with D perhaps matching TRBD2 (6 bases). Per the germline V gene, CDR1 is SGHNT and CDR2 is YYREEE (reference sequence). V lost 0 bases to trimming and J lost 1 base, with 8 bases between them. This CDR3 comprises 15 residues. The CDR3 sequence is CASSLGGVSYNEQFF. The CDR3 DNA reads as TGTGCCAGCAGCTTGGGGGGGGTATCCTACAATGAGCAGTTCTTC.

This rearrangement joins TRBV5-6 to TRBJ1-2; 7 positions match TRBD1. The CDR3 is made up of 14 amino acids. CDR1 is SGHDT, CDR2 YYEEEE, per germline. Trimming took 4 bases from V and 7 from J; bases not matched to a gene: 10. DNA of the CDR3: TGTGCCAGCAGCGCGACAGGGACCGTCGGTGGCTACACCTTC. Its protein is CASSATGTVGGYTF.

The CDR3 bases are TGTGCCAGTAGTATGATTCCCCATGAGCAGTTCTTC. This sequence encodes CASSMIPHEQFF. The chain uses TRBV19 and TRBJ2-1; D ambiguous. V gave up 3 bases and J gave up 8 bases, with 8 bases separating them. CDR1 is LNHDA, CDR2 SQIVND, per germline (reference sequence). The CDR3 length is 12 residues.

This chain links TRBV5-5 with TRBJ1-6; D remains unclear. Germline values: CDR1 SGHKS, CDR2 YYEKEE (reference sequence). Trimming cost V 0 bases and J 2 bases, with 3 bases left between them. The CDR3 length is 14 residues. The CDR3 bases are TGTGCCAGCAGCTTGGGCACCTATAATTCACCCCTCCACTTT. This sequence encodes CASSLGTYNSPLHF.

This clone showed up just once. This rearrangement joins TRBV29-1 to TRBJ1-5, with D hard to call. In germline, CDR1 is SQVTM, CDR2 ANQGSEA. The ends were cut back, 3 bases at V and 9 bases at J, with 12 bases in the middle. The CDR3 loop spans 12 amino acids. Here the CDR3 DNA reads TGCAGCGTTGAGGACCCCCCGGGGCCCCAGCATTTT. Its translation: CSVEDPPGPQHF.

The J gene is TRBJ2-3, the V gene TRBV3-1 (or the pseudogene TRBV3-2); 9 nucleotides match TRBD2. Unmatched junction bases numbered 19, after V lost 1 base and J lost 2 bases. The CDR3 spans 21 residues. The germline gives CDR1 LGHDT, CDR2 YNNKEL (reference sequence). The CDR3 sequence: CASSQAWSLRGGGDFTDTQYF. Here the CDR3 DNA reads TGTGCCAGCAGCCAAGCCTGGTCATTGAGAGGCGGGGGGGACTTCACAGATACGCAGTATTTT.

The rearrangement joins TRBV2 to TRBJ1-5, with no clear D. The germline V and J ends were trimmed by 4 bases and 6 bases, with 13 bases remaining between them. From germline, CDR1 is SNHLY and CDR2 FYNNEI. The CDR3 totals 14 residues. The CDR3 coding sequence is TGTGCCAGCAGTGGAGGGAGGGTCGGTCAGCCCCAGCATTTT. Translating it yields CASSGGRVGQPQHF.

This clone is a singleton in its sample. The gene calls are TRBV7-2 and TRBJ1-5; possible D gene TRBD1, 5 bases. The CDR3 length is 14 residues. The V gene's germline CDR1 is SGHTA and CDR2 FQGNSA. V shed 5 bases and J shed 4 bases, with 12 bases lying between them. The CDR3 reads CASSPDRINQPQHF. CDR3 sequence (DNA): TGTGCCAGCAGCCCCGACAGAATAAATCAGCCCCAGCATTTT.

V gene TRBV9 combines with J gene TRBJ2-1; D is perhaps TRBD2 (5 bases). This CDR3 has 16 amino acids. Germline V lookup: CDR1 SGDLS, CDR2 YYNGEE. Trimming left V 6 bases short and J 0 bases short, with 16 bases between. CDR3: CASIEGSVSSYNEQFF. CDR3 coding DNA: TGTGCCAGCATCGAGGGCAGTGTTAGCTCCTACAATGAGCAGTTCTTC.

J is TRBJ2-5 and V is TRBV7-9; D perhaps matches TRBD1 (5 bases). There are 14 residues in the CDR3. Per germline, CDR1 SEHNR and CDR2 FQNEAQ (reference sequence). V lost 2 bases, J lost 5 bases, and 12 bases lay in between. This CDR3 reads CASSLFGRAETQYF. The CDR3 DNA is TGTGCCAGCAGCTTATTCGGCAGGGCGGAGACCCAGTACTTC.

The V and J genes are TRBV6-4 and TRBJ1-5; D is uncertain. The ends were cut back, 3 bases at V and 7 bases at J, with 10 bases in the middle. The CDR3 length is 13 residues. Per the germline V gene, CDR1 is MRHNA and CDR2 is SNTAGT. CDR3 bases: TGTGCCAGCAGTGATTGGCTGGGGCAGCCCCAGCATTTT. Translated, it gives CASSDWLGQPQHF.

The CDR3 protein is CASSEVEDRGSSYNSPLHF. The CDR3 DNA is TGTGCCAGCAGTGAAGTCGAGGACAGGGGAAGCTCCTATAATTCACCCCTCCACTTT. The chain employs TRBV6-1 and TRBJ1-6, with TRBD1 matching 9 bases. The CDR3 has 19 residues. Per germline, CDR1 MNHNS and CDR2 SASEGT. V trimming: 1 base; J trimming: 0 bases; junction bases outside the gene matches: 7.

The V gene is TRBV4-1, the J gene TRBJ1-4, with D uncertain. The CDR3 extends over 17 amino acids. Trimming cost V 6 bases and J 8 bases, with 25 bases left between them. Germline values: CDR1 MGHRA, CDR2 YSYEKL. CDR3 protein: CASRTKWQRGLGEKLFF. The CDR3 region has the DNA TGCGCCAGCAGGACCAAGTGGCAACGTGGGCTCGGGGAAAAACTGTTTTTT.

The CDR3 sequence is CASSSYSGVYTDTQYF. DNA of the CDR3: TGTGCCAGTAGTTCTTATTCGGGGGTTTATACAGATACGCAGTATTTT. The chain combines TRBV19 with TRBJ2-3; a possible D gene is TRBD2 (6 bases). Germline CDR1 is LNHDA and CDR2 is SQIVND (reference sequence). The CDR3 runs to 16 residues. V lost 5 bases and J lost 3, with 18 bases in between. The full variable domain, rest sourced from reference TRBV19 and TRBJ2-3, is DGGITQSPKYLFRKEGQNVTLSCEQNLNHDAMYWYRQDPGQGLRLIYYSQIVNDFQKGDIAEGYSVSREKKESFPLTVTSAQKNPTAFYLCASSSYSGVYTDTQYFGPGTRLTVL.